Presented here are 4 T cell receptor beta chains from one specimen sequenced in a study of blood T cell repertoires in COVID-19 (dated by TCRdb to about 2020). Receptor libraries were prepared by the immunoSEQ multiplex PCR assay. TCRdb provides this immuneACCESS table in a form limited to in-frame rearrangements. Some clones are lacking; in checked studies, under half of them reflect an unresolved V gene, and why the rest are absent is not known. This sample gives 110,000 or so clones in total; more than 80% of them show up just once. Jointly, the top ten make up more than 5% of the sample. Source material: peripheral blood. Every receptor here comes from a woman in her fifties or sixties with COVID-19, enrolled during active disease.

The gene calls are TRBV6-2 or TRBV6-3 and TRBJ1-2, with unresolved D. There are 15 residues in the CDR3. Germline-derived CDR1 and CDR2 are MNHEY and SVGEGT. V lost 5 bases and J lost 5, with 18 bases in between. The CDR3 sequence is CASSDYSGGLYGYTF. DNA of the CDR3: TGTGCCAGCAGTGACTACTCCGGAGGACTATATGGCTACACCTTC.

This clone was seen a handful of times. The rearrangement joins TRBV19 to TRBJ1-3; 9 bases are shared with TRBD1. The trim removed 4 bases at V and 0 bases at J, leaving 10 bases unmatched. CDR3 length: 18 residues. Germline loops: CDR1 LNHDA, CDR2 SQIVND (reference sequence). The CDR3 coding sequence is TGTGCCAGTAGTACCGGGACAGGGATCGGAATCTCTGGAAACACCATATATTTT. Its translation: CASSTGTGIGISGNTIYF.

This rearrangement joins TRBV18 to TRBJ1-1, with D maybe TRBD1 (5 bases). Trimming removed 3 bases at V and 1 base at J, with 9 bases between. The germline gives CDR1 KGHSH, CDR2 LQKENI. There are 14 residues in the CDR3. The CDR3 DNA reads TGTGCCAGCTCACCGTCAGGGCGGAACACTGAAGCTTTCTTT. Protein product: CASSPSGRNTEAFF.

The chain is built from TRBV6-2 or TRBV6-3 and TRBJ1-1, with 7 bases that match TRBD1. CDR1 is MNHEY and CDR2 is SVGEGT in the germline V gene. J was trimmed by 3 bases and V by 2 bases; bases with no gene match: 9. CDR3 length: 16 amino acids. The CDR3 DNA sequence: TGTGCCAGCAGTTACCCGGCAGGGGGGCTTCACACTGAAGCTTTCTTT. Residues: CASSYPAGGLHTEAFF.